The 25 T cell receptor beta chains below all came from one sample that was sequenced in a study of blood T cell repertoires in COVID-19. Produced via immunoSEQ multiplex PCR; TCRdb's table is partial and in-frame only. The sample contains 360,000 or so clones, just under 90% of which appear only once. The sequenced sample consisted of PBMCs or T cells enriched from blood (not recorded which). The source of these receptors is a woman aged 25 to 39 who had recovered from COVID-19.

V is TRBV2 and J is TRBJ1-1; the match to TRBD1 covers 11 bases. The germline V gene encodes CDR1 SNHLY and CDR2 FYNNEI. The CDR3 sequence is 15 residues long. V shed 4 bases, J shed 6 bases, and the junction held 7 bases outside the gene matches. CDR3 DNA: TGTGCCAGCAGTGTTTTGGGACAGGGGGAATCTGAAGCTTTCTTT. Encoded protein: CASSVLGQGESEAFF.

This chain joins TRBV15 and TRBJ1-1, with D perhaps matching TRBD1 (5 bases). V was clipped by 0 bases and J by 7 bases, with 15 bases between them. The germline CDR1 and CDR2 sequences are LNHNV and YYDKDF (reference sequence). This CDR3 region has 15 residues. The CDR3 protein is CATSRDLGAASEAFF. The CDR3 region has the DNA TGTGCCACCAGCAGAGATCTTGGGGCGGCCAGTGAAGCTTTCTTT.

V is TRBV4-2 and J is TRBJ1-4; D uncertain. Trimming stripped 0 bases from V and 0 bases from J, with 23 bases between. Germline loops: CDR1 LGHNA, CDR2 YNFKEQ. The CDR3 has 21 residues. CDR3 sequence: CASSQEGRWRPGRPTNEKLFF. The CDR3 coding sequence is TGTGCCAGCAGCCAAGAAGGGCGTTGGAGGCCGGGGAGGCCAACTAATGAAAAACTGTTTTTT.

The CDR3 DNA reads TGTGCCAGCAGACCGACCGCCCAGGGGGCGTATGGCTACACCTTC. Translation: CASRPTAQGAYGYTF. This rearrangement joins TRBV7-2 to TRBJ1-2; 8 bases are shared with TRBD1. Germline CDR1 reads SGHTA; CDR2 reads FQGNSA. The CDR3 has 15 residues. V was clipped by 6 bases and J by 5 bases; unmatched bases: 11.

The V and J genes are TRBV2 and TRBJ2-7, with no clear D. The CDR3 sequence is 11 residues long. Trimming removed 4 bases from V and 2 bases from J, with 3 bases in between. Germline V gives CDR1 SNHLY, CDR2 FYNNEI. CDR3 nucleotide sequence: TGTGCCAGCAGTGCCGCCTACGAGCAGTACTTC. It encodes CASSAAYEQYF.

The count of this clone is one. The chain joins TRBV24-1 to TRBJ2-3; D perhaps matches TRBD2 (5 bases). The germline V gene has CDR1 KGHDR and CDR2 SFDVKD. V lost 2 bases and J lost 1, with 12 bases in between. This CDR3 has 16 amino acids. The CDR3 DNA reads TGTGCCACCAGTGATTCCGGCGGAGGTCGCACAGATACGCAGTATTTT. This sequence encodes CATSDSGGGRTDTQYF.

The chain couples TRBV5-5 to TRBJ1-2, with 11 bases matching TRBD1. V shed 0 bases, J shed 3 bases, and the junction held 1 base outside the gene matches. CDR3 length equals 15 residues. CDR1 is SGHKS, CDR2 YYEKEE, per germline (reference sequence). CDR3 sequence: CASSLGDRGDYGYTF. CDR3 bases: TGTGCCAGCAGCTTGGGGGACAGGGGGGACTATGGCTACACCTTC.

CDR3 sequence: CASSTTGGGQPQHF. CDR3 nucleotide sequence: TGTGCCAGTAGTACGACAGGGGGCGGGCAGCCCCAGCATTTT. The chain links TRBV19 to TRBJ1-5; 10 bases map to TRBD1. The ends lost 4 bases at V and 7 bases at J; junction bases unmatched: 4. Germline V gives CDR1 LNHDA, CDR2 SQIVND (reference sequence). There are 14 residues in the CDR3.

V gene TRBV7-9 combines with J gene TRBJ2-2; a weak D match, TRBD1 (5 bases). Germline assignment: CDR1 SEHNR and CDR2 FQNEAQ (reference sequence). This CDR3 has 16 residues. V was cut by 2 bases and J by 0 bases, with 10 bases left in between. CDR3 DNA sequence: TGTGCCAGCAGCTTAAGGGGTCCCGCGAACACCGGGGAGCTGTTTTTT. It translates to CASSLRGPANTGELFF.

This clone was seen once. The chain employs TRBV19 and TRBJ1-5, with 7 bases that match TRBD1. The CDR3 totals 17 residues. Per the germline V gene, CDR1 is LNHDA and CDR2 is SQIVND (reference sequence). V lost 4 bases to trimming and J lost 3 bases; unmatched junction nucleotides: 12. CDR3 residues: CASSRKGARGVNQPQHF. The CDR3 bases are TGTGCCAGTAGTAGAAAGGGGGCGCGGGGGGTCAATCAGCCCCAGCATTTT.

The V gene is TRBV6-5, the J gene TRBJ1-4, with a tentative D call TRBD1 (5 bases). Trimming stripped 5 bases from V and 3 bases from J, with 10 bases between. Per germline, CDR1 MNHEY and CDR2 SVGAGI. The CDR3 spans 14 residues. As DNA, the CDR3 is TGTGCCAGCAGTCATCGGGGGGCTAATGAAAAACTGTTTTTT. Protein product: CASSHRGANEKLFF.

This clone was recorded a few times. V usage is TRBV7-9 and J usage is TRBJ1-4; 7 nucleotides line up with TRBD1. The CDR3 is made up of 15 amino acids. The V segment lost 5 bases and the J segment 4 bases; nucleotides outside the gene matches: 7. Germline V lookup: CDR1 SEHNR, CDR2 FQNEAQ (reference sequence). Here the CDR3 reads CASSPPGTVNEKLFF. CDR3 sequence (DNA): TGTGCCAGCAGCCCCCCCGGGACAGTTAATGAAAAACTGTTTTTT.

The chain uses TRBV15 and TRBJ1-2; 7 bases agree with TRBD1. The CDR3 consists of 16 residues. Trimming at V came to 0 bases and at J to 4 bases, leaving 8 bases not matched to a gene. Germline values: CDR1 LNHNV, CDR2 YYDKDF (reference sequence). The CDR3 loop is CATSRDRGQNLYGYTF. As DNA, the CDR3 is TGTGCCACCAGCAGAGATCGGGGACAGAATCTCTATGGCTACACCTTC. The variable domain in full, completed from reference TRBV15 and TRBJ1-2, reads DAMVIQNPRYQVTQFGKPVTLSCSQTLNHNVMYWYQQKSSQAPKLLFHYYDKDFNNEADTPDNFQSRRPNTSFCFLDIRSPGLGDTAMYLCATSRDRGQNLYGYTFGSGTRLTVV.

J is TRBJ2-1 and V is TRBV5-8; 7 nucleotides line up with TRBD2. V shed 0 bases and J 9 bases; nucleotides not matched to a gene: 9. The CDR3 is 15 amino acids. Per the germline V gene, CDR1 is SGHTS and CDR2 is YDEGEE. Here the CDR3 DNA reads TGTGCCAGCAGCTTGGACGGGAGGACCCGAGGTGAGCAGTTCTTC. This sequence encodes CASSLDGRTRGEQFF.

V and J are TRBV5-4 and TRBJ2-7, with 8 bases that match TRBD2. The CDR3 has 14 residues. V lost 0 bases and J lost 2; bases outside the gene matches: 1. CDR1 and CDR2 from the germline V gene are SGHNT and YYREEE (reference sequence). The CDR3 reads CASSLAGGPYEQYF. The CDR3 nucleotides are TGTGCCAGCAGCTTGGCGGGGGGGCCCTACGAGCAGTACTTC.

The rearrangement links TRBV9 to TRBJ1-1; weak D call: TRBD1 (5 bases). This CDR3 comprises 13 residues. Looked up from germline, CDR1 is SGDLS and CDR2 is YYNGEE. Trimming shortened V by 4 bases and J by 2 bases, and 9 bases separated the two germline ends. Written as DNA, the CDR3 is TGTGCCAGCAGCTTCAGGGATAACACTGAAGCTTTCTTT. It codes for CASSFRDNTEAFF.

There are a few counts of this clone. CDR3 in DNA: TGCGCCAGCAGACCAGGGTCCACCGGGGAGCTGTTTTTT. Residues: CASRPGSTGELFF. This chain joins TRBV5-1 and TRBJ2-2, with D perhaps TRBD1 (5 bases). Germline loops: CDR1 SGHRS, CDR2 YFSETQ. This CDR3 region has 13 residues. V was cut by 5 bases and J by 4 bases, with 9 bases left in between.

This clone was counted once. The chain uses TRBV6-5 and TRBJ2-5, with D possibly matching TRBD1 (6 bases). Trimming removed 6 bases from V and 0 bases from J, with 14 bases in between. The CDR3 covers 15 residues. Germline V gene lookup returns CDR1 MNHEY and CDR2 SVGAGI. The CDR3 loop reads CASSLRQAHQETQYF. DNA of the CDR3: TGTGCCAGCAGCTTACGACAGGCCCACCAAGAGACCCAGTACTTC.

The chain combines TRBV5-8 with TRBJ2-1; 7 nucleotides line up with TRBD1. Germline loops: CDR1 SGHTS, CDR2 YDEGEE. The CDR3 is 13 amino acids. The V gene end was trimmed by 3 bases and the J gene end by 9 bases; junction bases not matched to a gene: 6. The CDR3 DNA follows: TGTGCCAGCAGCTATCGAGGGGGCAGTGAGCAGTTCTTC. It specifies CASSYRGGSEQFF.

This clone was observed a few times. This chain uses TRBV6-5 with TRBJ1-2; 10 positions match TRBD1. The V and J ends lost 4 bases and 7 bases, in that order; junction bases with no gene match: 9. The CDR3 loop spans 15 amino acids. Germline loops: CDR1 MNHEY, CDR2 SVGAGI. DNA of the CDR3: TGTGCCAGCAGTTTATATCGACAGGGGGCGCGTGGCTACACCTTC. Translated: CASSLYRQGARGYTF.

This CDR3 is CASSGTGSNEQFF. DNA of the CDR3: TGTGCCAGCAGTGGGACCGGGAGCAATGAGCAGTTCTTC. The chain carries TRBV2 and TRBJ2-1, with D possibly matching TRBD2 (6 bases). The CDR3 consists of 13 residues. With 4 bases removed from V and 6 bases from J, the gap between germline ends came to 10 bases. The germline gives CDR1 SNHLY, CDR2 FYNNEI.

The CDR3 nucleotides read TGCGCCAGCAGCCACGCCGGCGCGGGAGTAGGCAATGAGCAGTTCTTC. This codes for CASSHAGAGVGNEQFF. V is TRBV4-1 and J is TRBJ2-1; 7 bases line up with TRBD2. Per germline, CDR1 MGHRA and CDR2 YSYEKL. V lost 3 bases to trimming and J lost 6 bases; unmatched junction nucleotides: 11. This CDR3 contains 16 residues.

The chain uses TRBV28 and TRBJ2-1; 15 positions agree with TRBD2. This CDR3 region has 15 residues. V lost 5 bases to trimming and J lost 13 bases; unmatched junction nucleotides: 9. The germline CDR1 and CDR2 sequences are MDHEN and SYDVKM. CDR3 sequence reads: CASSQTRTSGRGQFF. The CDR3 DNA is TGTGCCAGCAGTCAAACGCGGACTAGCGGGAGGGGACAGTTCTTC.

The rearrangement uses TRBV29-1 and TRBJ1-1, with D maybe TRBD1 (6 bases). The V gene lost 7 bases and the J gene lost 4 bases, with 16 bases spanning the gap. The CDR3 contains 13 residues. Germline V CDR1 and CDR2: SQVTM, ANQGSEA. The CDR3: CSGIKGGRTEAFF. The CDR3 DNA is TGCAGCGGGATTAAGGGGGGGCGCACTGAAGCTTTCTTT.

This clone came up a few times. The chain has TRBV7-9 and TRBJ2-7; no clear D. The CDR3 consists of 13 residues. Between the trimmed V and J ends, which lost 6 bases and 0 bases, there was a span of 9 bases. Germline V gene lookup returns CDR1 SEHNR and CDR2 FQNEAQ (reference sequence). CDR3 nucleotides: TGTGCCAGCAGACCCGACAACTCCTACGAGCAGTACTTC. Its translation: CASRPDNSYEQYF. The full variable domain, rest sourced from reference TRBV7-9 and TRBJ2-7, is DTGVSQNPRHKITKRGQNVTFRCDPISEHNRLYWYRQTLGQGPEFLTYFQNEAQLEKSRLLSDRFSAERPKGSFSTLEIQRTEQGDSAMYLCASRPDNSYEQYFGPGTRLTVT.